This T cell receptor (beta chain) was retrieved from a study of CD8+ T cells in alopecia areata. Study context: Tofacitinib ran 6 to 18 months, followed by 6 months off drug.

This clone was counted a few times. Sequencing used cDNA as its template, made by extracting RNA and reverse transcribing it. TCRdb's copy holds only in-frame clones and misses some; the assay was immunoSEQ multiplex PCR. The profile shows around 100,000 clones, approximately 70% of them singletons. Treatment noted: oral pan-JAK inhibitor, 5-10 mg twice daily. The specimen comprised CD8+ T cells sorted from blood, sampled at approximately week 42, from a patient treated with tofacitinib. The TCR sequence derives from a human donor with alopecia areata.

CDR3 nucleotides: TGCGCCAGCAGTCAACTGGGGTCAGACACTGAAGCTTTCTTT. Its translation: CASSQLGSDTEAFF. This chain uses TRBV23-1 with TRBJ1-1; D is unresolved. TRBV23-1 is designated an ORF whose function remains uncertain. CDR3 length: 14 residues. Trimming removed 2 bases at V and 3 bases at J, with 10 bases between.